Listed below are T cell receptor beta chains from one sample, sequenced in a study of Graves' ophthalmopathy and Graves' hyperthyroidism. TCRdb ran MiXCR on the multiplex PCR reads and lists one entry per CDR3 protein. The sample carries nearly 400,000 distinct CDR3 sequences, around 19% recorded once. Sequencing was done on a sample of peripheral blood. The source is a woman between 18 and 29 years old with Graves' ophthalmopathy. Both conserved end residues are trimmed from each CDR3. The D gene is left open where the match is weak.

d_call v_call cdr3_aa
TRBD2 TRBV7-2 ASSPRLAGGNEQF
. TRBV7-6 ASSLAGSGPETQY
TRBD1 TRBV7-9 ASSLATGATEAF
. TRBV27 ASSLSLGEVKNIQY
. TRBV28 ASSRTTATNYGYT
. TRBV28 ASSSGGDNYGYT
. TRBV29-1 SVASTGNQPQH
TRBD1 TRBV24-1 ATSDLRDRGWDDQETQY
TRBD2 TRBV27 ASSSGGRETQY
. TRBV20-1 SARPGSSGNTIY
. TRBV27 ASSTRGRSYEQY
. TRBV2 ASMALAAGELF
. TRBV20-1 SARIWGNIQY
TRBD1 TRBV11-3 ASSLLADRGRNEQY
. TRBV5-6 ASSSGLVIYEQY
. TRBV18 ASSPRISDSYEQY
TRBD1 TRBV12-3/TRBV12-4 ASSFLGTGGNQPQH
TRBD2 TRBV11-2 ASSLGTSADTQY
TRBD1 TRBV25-1 ASSEPRTGGDLIPLH
. TRBV27 ASRLTGPSRDTQY
TRBD1 TRBV28 ASSPRTGMNTEAF
TRBD2 TRBV28 ASSSGGGETQY